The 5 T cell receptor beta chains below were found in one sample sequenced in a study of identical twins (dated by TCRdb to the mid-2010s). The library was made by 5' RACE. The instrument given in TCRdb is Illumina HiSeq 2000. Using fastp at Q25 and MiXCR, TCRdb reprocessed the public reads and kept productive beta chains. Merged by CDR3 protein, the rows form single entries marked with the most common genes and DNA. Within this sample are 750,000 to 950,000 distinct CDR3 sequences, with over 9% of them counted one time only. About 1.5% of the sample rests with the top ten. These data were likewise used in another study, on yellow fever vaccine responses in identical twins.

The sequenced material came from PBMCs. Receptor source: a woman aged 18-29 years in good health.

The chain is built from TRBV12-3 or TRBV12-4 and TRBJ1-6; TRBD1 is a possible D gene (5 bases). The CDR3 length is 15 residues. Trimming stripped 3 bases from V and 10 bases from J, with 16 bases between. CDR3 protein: CASSLGQGGGSPLHF. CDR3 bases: TGTGCCAGCAGTTTGGGGCAGGGAGGAGGATCACCCCTCCACTTT.

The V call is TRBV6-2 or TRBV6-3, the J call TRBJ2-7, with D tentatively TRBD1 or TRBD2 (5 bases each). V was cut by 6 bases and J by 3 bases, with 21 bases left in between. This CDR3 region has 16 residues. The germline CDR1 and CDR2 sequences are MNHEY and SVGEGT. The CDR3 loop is CASSPLRGDHNYEQYF. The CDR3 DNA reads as TGTGCCAGCAGCCCCTTGAGGGGAGACCATAACTACGAGCAGTACTTC.

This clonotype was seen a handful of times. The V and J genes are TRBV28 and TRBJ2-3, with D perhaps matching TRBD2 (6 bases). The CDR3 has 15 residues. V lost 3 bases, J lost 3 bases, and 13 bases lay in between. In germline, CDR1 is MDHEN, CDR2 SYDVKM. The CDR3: CASSFPTSHTDTQYF. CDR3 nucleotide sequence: TGTGCCAGCAGTTTTCCTACTAGCCATACAGATACGCAGTATTTT.

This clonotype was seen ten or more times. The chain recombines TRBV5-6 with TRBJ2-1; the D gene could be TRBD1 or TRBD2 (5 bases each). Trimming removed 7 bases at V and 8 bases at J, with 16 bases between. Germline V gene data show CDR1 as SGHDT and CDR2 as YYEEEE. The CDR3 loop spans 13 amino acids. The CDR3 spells CASGERGSDEQFF. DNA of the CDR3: TGTGCCAGCGGCGAAAGGGGTAGCGATGAGCAGTTCTTC.

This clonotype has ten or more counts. CDR3 coding DNA: TGCGCCAGCAGCCACCTCCCAGGGGAGACACAAGAGACCCAGTACTTC. As protein: CASSHLPGETQETQYF. This rearrangement joins TRBV4-1 to TRBJ2-5, with D possibly being TRBD1 (6 bases). Germline lookup yields CDR1 MGHRA and CDR2 YSYEKL. The CDR3 contains 16 residues. Trimming cost V 3 bases and J 2 bases, with 16 bases left between them.